This is a list of T cell receptor beta chains from one sample in a study of cytomegalovirus exposure and HLA in healthy donors. Assay used: immunoSEQ multiplex PCR; TCRdb lists only in-frame clones, some missing. The table includes 160,000 or so clones, approximately 79% detected once. Sequenced sample: PBMCs. The receptor source for this set is a man aged 35-49 years in good health and CMV-seronegative. Both conserved end residues are part of each CDR3. D genes are given only for firm matches.

v_call	j_call	d_call	cdr3_aa	cdr3_nt
TRBV7-9	TRBJ2-5	-	CASSSVGAEETQYF	TGTGCCAGCAGCTCGGTTGGGGCGGAGGAGACCCAGTACTTC
TRBV6-6	TRBJ2-7	TRBD2	CAGSLAGGYEQYF	TGTGCCGGCAGTCTAGCGGGGGGCTACGAGCAGTACTTC
TRBV11-1	TRBJ2-2	-	CASSQSRTGELFF	TGTGCCAGCAGCCAAAGTCGGACCGGGGAGCTGTTTTTT
TRBV5-6	TRBJ1-6	-	CASKGQYNSPLHF	TGTGCCAGCAAAGGACAGTATAATTCACCCCTCCACTTT
TRBV5-6	TRBJ2-1	TRBD2	CASSSLAGGYNEQFF	TGTGCCAGCAGCTCTCTAGCGGGGGGCTACAATGAGCAGTTCTTC
TRBV27	TRBJ1-3	-	CASSLQGSGNTIYF	TGTGCCAGCAGTTTACAGGGCTCTGGAAACACCATATATTTT
TRBV29-1	TRBJ2-1	-	CSVEGRVNEQFF	TGCAGCGTTGAGGGGCGAGTCAATGAGCAGTTCTTC
TRBV28	TRBJ2-7	-	CASRKGSPGYEQYF	TGTGCCAGCAGGAAAGGGAGTCCGGGTTACGAGCAGTACTTC
TRBV30	TRBJ2-5	-	CAWSVTGIGETQYF	TGTGCCTGGAGTGTTACCGGGATTGGAGAGACCCAGTACTTC
TRBV30	TRBJ2-7	TRBD2	CAWRKGLVEQYF	TGTGCCTGGAGAAAGGGACTAGTCGAGCAGTACTTC
TRBV7-9	TRBJ2-2	-	CASSLDPGWDTGELFF	TGTGCCAGCAGCTTAGATCCAGGGTGGGATACCGGGGAGCTGTTTTTT
TRBV7-9	TRBJ1-2	-	CASSLSFGGAGYGYTF	TGTGCCAGCAGCCTCAGCTTTGGGGGGGCTGGCTATGGCTACACCTTC
TRBV6-5	TRBJ1-1	-	CASSYRQGGEAFF	TGTGCCAGCAGTTACAGGCAGGGTGGGGAAGCTTTCTTT